This TCR beta chain originates from a study of T-cell memory formation after mild COVID-19. Constant-segment primers served in 5'RACE that generated TCR alpha and TCR beta cDNA libraries bearing sample barcodes and UMIs. From the 5' RACE reads, TCRdb called clonotypes with MiXCR, one entry per CDR3 protein. The sample lists 300,000 to 350,000 distinct CDR3 sequences, roughly 19% seen once, with under 25% in the top ten. Sequencing was done on a sample of PBMCs or a T cell subset sorted from them (not recorded which). The sequence derives from a man younger than 30 who had mild COVID-19 (a few samples of this study predate the infection). Cell type and time point are not known.

The CDR3, as DNA: TGTGCCAGCAGCTCTACACAGGGGGCTACGGAGACCCAGTACTTC. It codes for CASSSTQGATETQYF. The chain couples TRBV7-9 to TRBJ2-5; 9 positions match TRBD1. This CDR3 region has 15 residues. With V trimmed by 4 bases and J by 5 bases, 8 bases remained unmatched. Germline V gene sequence: CDR1 SEHNR, CDR2 FQNEAQ (reference sequence).